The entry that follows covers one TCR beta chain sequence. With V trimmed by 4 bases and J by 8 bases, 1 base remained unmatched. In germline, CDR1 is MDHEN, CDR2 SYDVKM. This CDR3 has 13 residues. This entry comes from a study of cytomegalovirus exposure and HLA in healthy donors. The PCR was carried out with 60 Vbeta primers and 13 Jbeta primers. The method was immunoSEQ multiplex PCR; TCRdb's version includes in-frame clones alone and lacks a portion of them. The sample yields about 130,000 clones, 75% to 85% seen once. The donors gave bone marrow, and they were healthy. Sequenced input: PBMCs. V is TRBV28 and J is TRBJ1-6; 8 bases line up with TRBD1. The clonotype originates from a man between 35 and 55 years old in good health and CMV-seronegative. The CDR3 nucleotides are TGTGCCAGCAGTTACAGGGGGGATTCACCCCTCCACTTT. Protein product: CASSYRGDSPLHF.